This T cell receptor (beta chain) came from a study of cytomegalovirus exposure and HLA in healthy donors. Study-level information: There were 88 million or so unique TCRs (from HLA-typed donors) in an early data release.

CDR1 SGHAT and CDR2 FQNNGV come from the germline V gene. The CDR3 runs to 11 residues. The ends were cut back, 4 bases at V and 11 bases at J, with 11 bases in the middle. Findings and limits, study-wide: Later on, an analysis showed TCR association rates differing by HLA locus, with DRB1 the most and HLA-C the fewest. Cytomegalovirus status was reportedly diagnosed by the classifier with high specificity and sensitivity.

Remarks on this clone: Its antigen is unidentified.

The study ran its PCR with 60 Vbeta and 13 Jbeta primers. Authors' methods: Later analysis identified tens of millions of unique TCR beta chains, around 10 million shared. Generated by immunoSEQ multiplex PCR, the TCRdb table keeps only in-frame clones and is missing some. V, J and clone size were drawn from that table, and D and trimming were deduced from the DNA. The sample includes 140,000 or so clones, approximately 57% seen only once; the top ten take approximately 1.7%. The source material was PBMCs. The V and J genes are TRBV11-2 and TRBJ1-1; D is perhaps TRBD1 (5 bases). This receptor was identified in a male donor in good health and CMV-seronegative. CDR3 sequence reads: CASSSGSTAFF. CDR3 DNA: TGTGCCAGCAGCTCAGGGTCTACGGCTTTCTTT.